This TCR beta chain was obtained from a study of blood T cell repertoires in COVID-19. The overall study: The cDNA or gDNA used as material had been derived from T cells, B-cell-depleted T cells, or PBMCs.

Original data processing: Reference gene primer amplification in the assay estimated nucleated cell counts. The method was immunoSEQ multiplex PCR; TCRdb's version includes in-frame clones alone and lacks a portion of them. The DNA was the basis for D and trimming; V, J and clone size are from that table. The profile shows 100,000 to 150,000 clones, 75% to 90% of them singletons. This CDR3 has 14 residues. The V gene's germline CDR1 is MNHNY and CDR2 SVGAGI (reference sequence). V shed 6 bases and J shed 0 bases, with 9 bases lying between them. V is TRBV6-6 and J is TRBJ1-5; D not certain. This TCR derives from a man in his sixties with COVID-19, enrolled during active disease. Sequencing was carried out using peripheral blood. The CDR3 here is CASSKRSSNQPQHF. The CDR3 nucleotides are TGTGCCAGCAGCAAGAGAAGTAGCAATCAGCCCCAGCATTTT.